This T cell receptor (beta chain) was captured by sequencing in a study of response to subunit inactivated influenza vaccine listed by TCRdb under 2018. General notes on the study: Deep quantitative T cell receptor repertoire profiling was used in the study to track responses to a trivalent subunit inactivated influenza vaccine. Study-wide findings and limitations: The authors proposed that each seasonal influenza vaccination may bring in only a limited number of new T cells.

This clonotype turned up a few times. What this receptor recognizes is not known. No much larger clone is present one base from it, and per-base qualities are unavailable. Library preparation employed RT-PCR. Sequenced on an Illumina HiSeq 2500. In TCRdb, the public reads were trimmed at Q25 with fastp and aligned with MiXCR, with productive beta chains retained. When rows share a CDR3 protein, they turn into one entry using the most common DNA and genes. The sample table shows about 500,000 distinct CDR3 sequences, and under 8.5% are seen once. In total, the top ten clones hold over 10% of the sample. At the junction V is shortened by 6 bases and J by 11 bases, with 11 bases in between. CDR1 and CDR2 are read off the germline V gene (reference sequence) as DFQATT and SNEGSKA. CDR3 length: 10 amino acids, cysteine to phenylalanine. The entry retains the CDR3 DNA only, 30 bases that are in frame from base 1.

The chain links TRBV20-1 with TRBJ2-1; the D gene is perhaps TRBD1, from 6 matching bases. The TCR was taken from a man aged 45 to 70 who received an inactivated influenza vaccine. Donor details come from another sample of the same person, matched by shared clones. The material sequenced was PBMCs from blood, taken about 23 months after vaccination. The DNA is as follows: TGCAGTGCGAACAGGGCTAAGCAGTTCTTC. This encodes CSANRAKQFF.